Following are 26 T cell receptor beta chains from one sample sequenced in a study of cytomegalovirus exposure and HLA in healthy donors. PCR amplification relied on 60 Vbeta primers (plus 13 Jbeta primers). The table came from immunoSEQ multiplex PCR; TCRdb's copy has only in-frame clones and leaves some out. Among around 260,000 clones listed, approximately 80% were seen once. The sample consisted of PBMCs. The source is a girl aged 2 to 10 in good health and CMV-seronegative.

The chain combines TRBV6-5 with TRBJ2-1; D unresolved. The CDR3 totals 13 residues. V was trimmed by 6 bases and J by 0 bases, leaving 6 bases between them. In germline, CDR1 is MNHEY, CDR2 SVGAGI. CDR3 residues: CASSSNSYNEQFF. CDR3 sequence (DNA): TGTGCCAGCAGCTCTAACTCCTACAATGAGCAGTTCTTC.

The rearrangement links TRBV4-1 to TRBJ2-5; D is possibly TRBD2 (6 bases). The CDR3 has 15 amino acids. Trimming pared 1 base from V and 2 bases from J, leaving 11 bases between. CDR1 and CDR2 (germline): MGHRA, YSYEKL. The CDR3 bases are TGCGCCAGCAGCCAAGGTAGCGGAGGTCAAGAGACCCAGTACTTC. Translated, it gives CASSQGSGGQETQYF.

The J gene is TRBJ2-7, the V gene TRBV6-5; unclear D gene. Germline lookup yields CDR1 MNHEY and CDR2 SVGAGI. Trimming removed 6 bases at V and 0 bases at J, with 9 bases between. The CDR3 has 13 residues. The CDR3 DNA sequence: TGTGCCAGCAGGCCGCCGGTCTCCTACGAGCAGTACTTC. This gives the protein CASRPPVSYEQYF.

The chain carries TRBV10-3 and TRBJ2-5; 7 bases agree with TRBD1. The J call may not be correct, given that the DNA end is closer to TRBJ2-7. The CDR3 is made up of 13 amino acids. Germline loops: CDR1 ENHRY, CDR2 SYGVKD. DNA for the CDR3: TGTGCCTCCTGGGGGACAGACTCCTACGAGCAGTACTTC. Its translation: CASWGTDSYEQYF.

The chain couples TRBV5-1 to TRBJ1-5; D is possibly TRBD1 (5 bases). V gave up 4 bases and J gave up 3 bases, with 14 bases separating them. The CDR3 is 15 amino acids. Germline CDR1 reads SGHRS; CDR2 reads YFSETQ. As DNA, the CDR3 is TGCGCCAGCAGCCCGGCGTCAGGGAACAATCAGCCCCAGCATTTT. Translation gives CASSPASGNNQPQHF.

The J gene is TRBJ1-5, the V gene TRBV4-1, with 9 positions matching TRBD1. This CDR3 spans 14 amino acids. Per the germline V gene, CDR1 is MGHRA and CDR2 is YSYEKL. V gave up 6 bases and J gave up 6 bases; unmatched junction bases: 6. The CDR3 sequence is CASSDSGQGQPQHF. CDR3 nucleotide sequence: TGCGCCAGCAGTGATTCGGGACAGGGTCAGCCCCAGCATTTT.

This clone was counted only a few times. Germline is not matched at one junction end, which may reflect a read error. The V and J genes are TRBV25-1 and TRBJ2-1; 9 bases agree with TRBD1. Per the germline V gene, CDR1 is MGHDK and CDR2 is SYGVNS. The CDR3 is 13 amino acids. CDR3 residues: CASSPRDRAVEIF. DNA for the CDR3: TGTGCCAGCAGTCCCCGGGACAGGGCCGTCGAGATCTTC.

This clone was seen a handful of times. The CDR3 here is CASSLGGEWSYGYTF. The CDR3 region has the DNA TGTGCCAGCAGCTTGGGCGGGGAATGGAGCTATGGCTACACCTTC. The chain couples TRBV5-6 to TRBJ1-2; D is ambiguous. Germline V gene lookup returns CDR1 SGHDT and CDR2 YYEEEE. The CDR3 totals 15 residues. Trimming took 0 bases from V and 4 from J, leaving 13 bases between them.

Turning to this clone: Other DNA sequences of this sample code for an identical CDR3. The chain links TRBV19 to TRBJ1-3; D is unclear. V was clipped by 5 bases and J by 0 bases, with 8 bases between them. Germline V lookup: CDR1 LNHDA, CDR2 SQIVND (reference sequence). The CDR3 has 14 residues. The CDR3 loop reads CASSSHNSGNTIYF. In nucleotides, the CDR3 is TGTGCCAGTAGTTCACACAACTCTGGAAACACCATATATTTT.

The chain carries TRBV30 and TRBJ2-2; D gene uncertain. The CDR3 spans 11 residues. Germline loops: CDR1 GTSNPN, CDR2 SVGIG (reference sequence). V was trimmed by 5 bases and J by 5 bases, leaving 6 bases between them. CDR3 in DNA: TGTGCCTGGGAGATAACCGGGGAGCTGTTTTTT. Translating gives CAWEITGELFF.

The rearrangement uses TRBV16 and TRBJ2-1; D is ambiguous. The CDR3 has 13 residues. Germline V CDR1 and CDR2: KGHSY, FQNENV. V lost 0 bases to trimming and J lost 9 bases, with 9 bases between them. CDR3 DNA sequence: TGTGCCAGCAGCCAATCGGCTAGTGCTGAGCAGTTCTTC. This encodes CASSQSASAEQFF. The entire variable domain, with the rest obtained from reference TRBV16 and TRBJ2-1, is as follows: GEEVAQTPKHLVRGEGQKAKLYCAPIKGHSYVFWYQQVLKNEFKFLISFQNENVFDETGMPKERFSAKCLPNSPCSLEIQATKLEDSAVYFCASSQSASAEQFFGPGTRLTVL.

The gene calls are TRBV28 and TRBJ2-7; 8 bases line up with TRBD1. CDR1 MDHEN and CDR2 SYDVKM come from the germline V gene. The CDR3 has 15 residues. The J segment lost 0 bases and the V segment lost 6 bases, leaving 7 bases of the junction unmatched. The CDR3, as DNA: TGTGCCAGCAGCAGAATTGGGACAGGCTCCTACGAGCAGTACTTC. It translates to CASSRIGTGSYEQYF.

The chain employs TRBV7-8 and TRBJ2-5, with TRBD2 matching 7 bases. J lost 4 bases, V lost 0 bases, and 2 bases had no gene match. Germline CDR1 and CDR2: SGHVS and FQNEAQ. CDR3 length equals 14 residues. The chain's CDR3 is CASSLAGGSETQYF. In DNA, the CDR3 is TGTGCCAGCAGCTTAGCGGGGGGGTCAGAGACCCAGTACTTC.

The chain uses TRBV2 and TRBJ2-7; D possibly corresponds to TRBD2 (6 bases). Trimming left V 10 bases short and J 3 bases short, with 13 bases between. The CDR3 covers 12 residues. Germline CDR1 is SNHLY and CDR2 is FYNNEI. This CDR3 is CAMSTSSYEQYF. DNA for the CDR3: TGTGCCATGAGTACTAGCAGCTACGAGCAGTACTTC.

The chain combines TRBV5-5 with TRBJ2-7; D perhaps matches TRBD1 (6 bases). The V gene lost 2 bases and the J gene lost 4 bases, with 19 bases spanning the gap. The germline V gene encodes CDR1 SGHKS and CDR2 YYEKEE (reference sequence). This CDR3 is built from 16 residues. The CDR3 DNA sequence: TGTGCCAGCAGCTTAGATGGATGGACAGACAAATACGAGCAGTACTTC. Protein: CASSLDGWTDKYEQYF.

This clone was observed a handful of times. V and J are TRBV28 and TRBJ1-2, with 7 positions matching TRBD1. After removal of 8 bases from V and 8 bases from J, the junction contained 8 bases not matched to a gene. This CDR3 region has 12 residues. Per germline, CDR1 MDHEN and CDR2 SYDVKM. The DNA for the CDR3 is TGTGCCAGCGCGACAGGGACCTTCGGCTACACCTTC. Protein: CASATGTFGYTF.

The chain has TRBV28 and TRBJ1-6, with no clear D. This CDR3 has 13 residues. Germline assignment: CDR1 MDHEN and CDR2 SYDVKM. V gave up 3 bases and J gave up 12 bases, with 12 bases separating them. The CDR3 spells CASSLEIDRPLHF. The CDR3 DNA is TGTGCCAGCAGTTTGGAGATCGATCGACCCCTCCACTTT.

The CDR3: CASSSKPMLTGRETQYF. DNA of the CDR3: TGTGCCAGCAGCTCCAAGCCAATGCTGACAGGGAGAGAGACCCAGTACTTC. The chain combines TRBV7-6 with TRBJ2-5, with 7 positions matching TRBD1. The V and J ends lost 4 bases and 4 bases, in that order; junction bases with no gene match: 15. In germline, CDR1 is SGHVS, CDR2 FNYEAQ. The CDR3 spans 17 residues.

CDR3 loop: CASSLEGSTDTQYF. Here the CDR3 DNA reads TGTGCCAGCAGCCTAGAGGGGAGCACAGATACGCAGTATTTT. V is TRBV9 and J is TRBJ2-3, with D tentatively TRBD1 or TRBD2 (5 bases each). The CDR3 consists of 14 residues. The germline gives CDR1 SGDLS, CDR2 YYNGEE. V lost 4 bases and J 0 bases, leaving 9 bases between the germline ends.

The V gene is TRBV11-2, the J gene TRBJ2-2, with 9 nucleotides matching TRBD1. Germline CDR1 reads SGHAT; CDR2 reads FQNNGV. CDR3 length: 16 amino acids. The V gene end was trimmed by 0 bases and the J gene end by 4 bases; junction bases not matched to a gene: 3. This CDR3 is CASSLETGGSTGELFF. CDR3 nucleotide sequence: TGTGCCAGCAGCTTAGAAACAGGGGGCAGCACCGGGGAGCTGTTTTTT.

J is TRBJ2-1 and V is TRBV7-3, with TRBD2 identical over 11 bases. Germline V gene data show CDR1 as SGHTA and CDR2 as FQGTGA. The J segment lost 8 bases and the V segment lost 5 bases, leaving 11 bases of the junction unmatched. The CDR3 covers 16 residues. CDR3: CASSVGLAGTLDEQFF. DNA for the CDR3: TGTGCCAGCAGCGTAGGACTAGCGGGTACCTTAGATGAGCAGTTCTTC. Using reference TRBV7-3 and TRBJ2-1 for the parts outside the CDR3, the full variable domain is GAGVSQTPSNKVTEKGKYVELRCDPISGHTALYWYRQSLGQGPEFLIYFQGTGAADDSGLPNDRFFAVRPEGSVSTLKIQRTERGDSAVYLCASSVGLAGTLDEQFFGPGTRLTVL.

This chain connects TRBV7-6 to TRBJ2-1, with 9 bases matching TRBD2. Germline lookup yields CDR1 SGHVS and CDR2 FNYEAQ. The CDR3 has 15 amino acids. V lost 3 bases, J lost 3 bases, and 3 bases stayed unmatched. Written as DNA, the CDR3 is TGTGCCAGCAGCTTGGCGGGGGGGCACTACAATGAGCAGTTCTTC. Translation: CASSLAGGHYNEQFF. The complete variable domain, with remaining parts taken from reference TRBV7-6 and TRBJ2-1, reads GAGVSQSPRYKVTKRGQDVALRCDPISGHVSLYWYRQALGQGPEFLTYFNYEAQQDKSGLPNDRFSAERPEGSISTLTIQRTEQRDSAMYRCASSLAGGHYNEQFFGPGTRLTVL.

V gene TRBV5-6 combines with J gene TRBJ1-1; D possibly corresponds to TRBD1 (5 bases). This CDR3 region has 14 residues. The V end lost 2 bases, the J end lost 4 bases, and 12 bases lay between the germline ends. Germline lookup yields CDR1 SGHDT and CDR2 YYEEEE. CDR3 nucleotide sequence: TGTGCCAGCAGCTTTAGGGGAAGGAGCACTGAAGCTTTCTTT. Its translation is CASSFRGRSTEAFF.

The chain is built from TRBV19 and TRBJ2-3; 10 bases agree with TRBD2. With V trimmed by 5 bases and J by 6 bases, 5 bases remained unmatched. The CDR3 runs to 14 residues. The V gene's germline CDR1 is LNHDA and CDR2 SQIVND (reference sequence). In DNA, the CDR3 is TGTGCCAGTAGTGTAAGCGGGGGGGAGGATACGCAGTATTTT. Translated, it gives CASSVSGGEDTQYF.

V is TRBV19 and J is TRBJ2-1; 9 bases line up with TRBD2. The CDR3 has 15 amino acids. Germline CDR1 LNHDA, CDR2 SQIVND (reference sequence). V trimming: 2 bases; J trimming: 3 bases; junction bases outside the gene matches: 2. CDR3 amino acids: CASSIWRGGYNEQFF. In nucleotides, the CDR3 is TGTGCCAGTAGTATATGGCGGGGGGGCTACAATGAGCAGTTCTTC.

The rearrangement joins TRBV28 to TRBJ1-2; tentative D call: TRBD1 (5 bases). Trimming removed 3 bases from V and 3 bases from J, with 14 bases in between. The CDR3 extends over 15 amino acids. Germline lookup yields CDR1 MDHEN and CDR2 SYDVKM. The CDR3 is CASSFSPLQDYGYTF. The CDR3, as DNA: TGTGCCAGCAGTTTTAGCCCTCTACAGGACTATGGCTACACCTTC.